This T cell receptor beta chain stems from a study of T cells in Graves' hyperthyroidism and ophthalmopathy. General study findings and limits: Appearing also in blood were most of the thyroid clonotypes expanded above 0.001.

The V and J ends lost 5 bases and 0 bases, in that order; junction bases with no gene match: 7. Germline V gives CDR1 SGHTA, CDR2 FQGNSA. The CDR3 is made up of 15 amino acids. It was RNA transcripts that yielded the amplified TCR beta CDR3 regions. With the HTBI primer set, the TCR CDR3 went through a first round of RT-PCR. TCRdb used MiXCR to reprocess the multiplex PCR reads, holding one entry per CDR3 protein. In the table there are about 200,000 distinct CDR3 sequences, about a sixth of which are singletons. Diagnostic decisions used clinical symptoms, serum thyroxine and TRAb, thyroid ultrasound and orbital computed tomography. This clonotype was recorded at least ten times. Its antigen remains unidentified.

This TCR derives from a woman between 45 and 60 years old with Graves' hyperthyroidism. The rearrangement uses TRBV7-2 and TRBJ2-7, with TRBD2 identical over 7 bases. The sample consisted of blood. CDR3 loop: CASSRLAQSSYEQYF. The CDR3 DNA is TGTGCCAGCAGCCGACTAGCCCAGAGCTCCTACGAGCAGTACTTC. Full variable domain (missing parts from reference TRBV7-2 and TRBJ2-7): GAGVSQSPSNKVTEKGKDVELRCDPISGHTALYWYRQSLGQGLEFLIYFQGNSAPDKSGLPSDRFSAERTGGSVSTLTIQRTQQEDSAVYLCASSRLAQSSYEQYFGPGTRLTVT.